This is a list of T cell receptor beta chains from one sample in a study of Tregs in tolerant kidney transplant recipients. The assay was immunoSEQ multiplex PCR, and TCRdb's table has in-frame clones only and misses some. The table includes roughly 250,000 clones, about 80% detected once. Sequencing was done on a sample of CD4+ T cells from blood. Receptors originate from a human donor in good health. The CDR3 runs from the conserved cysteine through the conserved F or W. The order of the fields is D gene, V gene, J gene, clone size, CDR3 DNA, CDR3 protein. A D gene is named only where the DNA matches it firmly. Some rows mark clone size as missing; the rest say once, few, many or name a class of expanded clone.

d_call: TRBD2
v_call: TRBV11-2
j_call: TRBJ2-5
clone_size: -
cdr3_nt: TGTGCCAGCAGCTTAGTAGGACTAGCAGAGACCCAGTACTTC
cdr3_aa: CASSLVGLAETQYF

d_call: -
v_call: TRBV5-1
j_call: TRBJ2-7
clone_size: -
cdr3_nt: TGCGCCAGCAGCTTAATGCTCTTCAATTACGAGCAGTACTTC
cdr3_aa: CASSLMLFNYEQYF

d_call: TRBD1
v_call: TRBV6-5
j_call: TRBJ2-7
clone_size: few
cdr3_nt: TGTGCCAGCAGTTACTCGAACAGGGGCAGCGAGCAGTACTTC
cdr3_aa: CASSYSNRGSEQYF

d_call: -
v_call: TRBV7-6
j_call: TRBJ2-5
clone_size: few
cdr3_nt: TGTGCCAGCACCGTCGGAGTTGGAGAGACCCAGTACTTC
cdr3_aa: CASTVGVGETQYF

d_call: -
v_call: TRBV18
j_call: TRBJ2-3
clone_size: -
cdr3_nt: TGTGCCAGCTCACCTCCGGGACGAAAGACCACAGATACGCAGTATTTT
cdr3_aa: CASSPPGRKTTDTQYF

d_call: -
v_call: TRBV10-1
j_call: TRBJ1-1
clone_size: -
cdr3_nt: TGCGCCAGCAGTGAGTCGTGGACAGCGGCTTTCTTT
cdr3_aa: CASSESWTAAFF

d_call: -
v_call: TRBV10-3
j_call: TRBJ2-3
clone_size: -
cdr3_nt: TGTGCCATCAGTGAGGGAATCACAGATACGCAGTATTTT
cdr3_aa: CAISEGITDTQYF

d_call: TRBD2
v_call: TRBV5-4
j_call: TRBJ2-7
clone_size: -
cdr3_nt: TGTGCCAGCAGCTTTAGCGGGAAGTTCCACGAGCAGTACTTC
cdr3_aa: CASSFSGKFHEQYF

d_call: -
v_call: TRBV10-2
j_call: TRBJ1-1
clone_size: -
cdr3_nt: TGCGCCAGTAGGCAAGGGGTGAACACTGAAGCTTTCTTT
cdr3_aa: CASRQGVNTEAFF

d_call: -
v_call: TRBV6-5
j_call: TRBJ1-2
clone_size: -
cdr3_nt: TGTGCCAGCAGTACGCAGGACGGTACGATCTATGGCTACACCTTC
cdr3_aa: CASSTQDGTIYGYTF

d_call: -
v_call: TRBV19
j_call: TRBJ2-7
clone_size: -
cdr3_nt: TGTGCCAGTAGTTCGGGACTTGGGTTGGGGCCCGACTACGAGCAGTACTTC
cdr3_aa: CASSSGLGLGPDYEQYF

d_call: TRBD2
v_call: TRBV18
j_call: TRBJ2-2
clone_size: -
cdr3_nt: TGTGCCACCCACCGGACTAGCGGGGGCACCGGGGAGCTGTTTTTT
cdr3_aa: CATHRTSGGTGELFF

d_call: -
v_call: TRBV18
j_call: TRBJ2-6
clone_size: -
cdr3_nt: TGTGCCAGCTCACCACAGTACTCTGGGGCCAACGTCCTGACTTTC
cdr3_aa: CASSPQYSGANVLTF

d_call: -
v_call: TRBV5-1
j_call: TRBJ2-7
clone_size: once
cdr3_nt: TGCGCCAGCAGTTTGGAGCCCGCTTCCTACGAGCAGTACTTC
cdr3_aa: CASSLEPASYEQYF

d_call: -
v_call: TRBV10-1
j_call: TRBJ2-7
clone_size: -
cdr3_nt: TGCGCCAGCAGTGTTGGAGGGGGCAACGAGCAGTACTTC
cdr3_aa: CASSVGGGNEQYF

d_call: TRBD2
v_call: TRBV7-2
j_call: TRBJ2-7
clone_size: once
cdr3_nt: TGTGCCAGCAGCTTAGCGGCTAGCGGGAGGGCTGGCGAGCAGTACTTC
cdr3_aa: CASSLAASGRAGEQYF

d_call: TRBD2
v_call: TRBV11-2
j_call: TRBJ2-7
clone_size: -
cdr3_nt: TGTGCCAGCAGCTTAGATGGGGAGCGGGAGGAGGGGGACTACGAGCAGTACTTC
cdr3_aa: CASSLDGEREEGDYEQYF

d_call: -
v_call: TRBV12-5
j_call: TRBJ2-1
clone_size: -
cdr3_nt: TGTGCTAGTGCCTCTGAGCGGTACAATGAGCAGTTCTTC
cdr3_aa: CASASERYNEQFF

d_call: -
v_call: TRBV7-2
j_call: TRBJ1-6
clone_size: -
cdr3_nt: TGTGCCAGCAGCCCGGACAGAGGGATTTCACCCCTCCACTTT
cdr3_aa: CASSPDRGISPLHF

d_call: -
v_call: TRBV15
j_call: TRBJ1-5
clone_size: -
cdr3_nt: TGTGCCACCAGCAGAGATCGTTCAGGGAGGGATCAGCCCCAGCATTTT
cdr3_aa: CATSRDRSGRDQPQHF

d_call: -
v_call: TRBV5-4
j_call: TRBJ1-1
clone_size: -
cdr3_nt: TGTGCCAGCAGCTTGGATAAATTGGACACTGAAGCTTTCTTT
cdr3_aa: CASSLDKLDTEAFF

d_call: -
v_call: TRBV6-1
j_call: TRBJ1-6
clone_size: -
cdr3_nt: TGTGCCAGCAGTCCACAGGGTCGGTATTCACCCCTCCACTTT
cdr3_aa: CASSPQGRYSPLHF

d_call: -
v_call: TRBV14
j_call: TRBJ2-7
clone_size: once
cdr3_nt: TGTGCCAGCAGCCAAGATTTTGTAGGGGAGCAGTACTTC
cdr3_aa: CASSQDFVGEQYF

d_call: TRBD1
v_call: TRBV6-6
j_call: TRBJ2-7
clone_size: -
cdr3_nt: TGTGCCAGCAGTCATAATCCGGGACAGGGTCGCTACGAGCAGTACTTC
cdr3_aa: CASSHNPGQGRYEQYF

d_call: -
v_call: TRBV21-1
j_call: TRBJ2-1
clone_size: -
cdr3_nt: TGTGCCAGCAGCAAATGTCTACCACAGAGCTCCTACAATGAGCAGTTCTTC
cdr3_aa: CASSKCLPQSSYNEQFF

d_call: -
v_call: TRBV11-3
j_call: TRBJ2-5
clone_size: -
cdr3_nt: TGTGCCAGCAGCTTAGGATCTAGAAGGCAAGAGACCCAGTACTTC
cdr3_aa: CASSLGSRRQETQYF

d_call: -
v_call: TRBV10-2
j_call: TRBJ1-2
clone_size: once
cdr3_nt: TGCGCCAGCAGTGAGTACGGCCGGGACACGAACTATGGCTACACCTTC
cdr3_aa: CASSEYGRDTNYGYTF

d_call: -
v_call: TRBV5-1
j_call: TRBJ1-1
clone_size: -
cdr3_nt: TGCGCCAGCGGTACGAAGAACACTGAAGCTTTCTTT
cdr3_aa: CASGTKNTEAFF

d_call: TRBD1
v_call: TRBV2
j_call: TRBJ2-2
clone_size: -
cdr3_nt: TGTGCCAGCAGAGGACAGGGGCTGAACACCGGGGAGCTGTTTTTT
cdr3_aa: CASRGQGLNTGELFF

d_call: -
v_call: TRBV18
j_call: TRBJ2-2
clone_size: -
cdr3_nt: TGTGCCAGCTCGAGGGGGTTTAACACCGGGGAGCTGTTTTTT
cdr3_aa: CASSRGFNTGELFF

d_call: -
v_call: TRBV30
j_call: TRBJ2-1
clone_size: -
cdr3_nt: TGTGCCTGGAGAAAAGAGGGAGGAACCTACAATGAGCAGTTCTTC
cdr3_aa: CAWRKEGGTYNEQFF

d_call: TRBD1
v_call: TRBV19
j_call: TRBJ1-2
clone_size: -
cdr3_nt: TGTGCCAGTCGGGACAGGGGAAACTATGGCTACACCTTC
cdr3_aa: CASRDRGNYGYTF

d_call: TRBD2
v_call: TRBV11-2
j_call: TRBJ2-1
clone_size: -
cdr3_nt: TGTGCCAGCAGCCCGCGGACTAGCGGCTTGGGTTACAATGAGCAGTTCTTC
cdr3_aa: CASSPRTSGLGYNEQFF

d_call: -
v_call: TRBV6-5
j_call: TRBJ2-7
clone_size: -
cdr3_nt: TGTGCCAGCAGCTCACGACACAGCCCTTCCTACGAGCAGTACTTC
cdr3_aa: CASSSRHSPSYEQYF

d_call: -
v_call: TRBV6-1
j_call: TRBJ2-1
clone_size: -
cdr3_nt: TGTGCCAGCAGTGAGGGACCCAATCTAGGTCTGTTCTTC
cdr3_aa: CASSEGPNLGLFF

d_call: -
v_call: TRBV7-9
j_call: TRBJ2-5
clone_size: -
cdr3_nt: TGTGCCAGCAGCTTACCGACAGCACAAGAGACCCAGTACTTC
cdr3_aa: CASSLPTAQETQYF

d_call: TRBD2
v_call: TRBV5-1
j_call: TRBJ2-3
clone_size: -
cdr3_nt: TGCGCCAGCAGCTTGTTGGCGGGAGGCGGGCCAGATACGCAGTATTTT
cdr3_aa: CASSLLAGGGPDTQYF

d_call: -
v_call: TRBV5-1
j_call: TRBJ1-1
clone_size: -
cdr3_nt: TGCGCCAGCAGCGAGGGTATGAACACTGAAGCTTTCTTT
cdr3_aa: CASSEGMNTEAFF

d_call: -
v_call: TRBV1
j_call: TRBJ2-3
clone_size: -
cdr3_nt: TGCACCAGCAGCCAAGATCCAGCGGGGGTTTCAGATACGCAGTATTTT
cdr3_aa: CTSSQDPAGVSDTQYF

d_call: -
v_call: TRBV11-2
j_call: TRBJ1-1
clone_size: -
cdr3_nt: TGTGCCAGCAGCCCGGGACAATCAAACACTGAAGCTTTCTTT
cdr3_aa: CASSPGQSNTEAFF